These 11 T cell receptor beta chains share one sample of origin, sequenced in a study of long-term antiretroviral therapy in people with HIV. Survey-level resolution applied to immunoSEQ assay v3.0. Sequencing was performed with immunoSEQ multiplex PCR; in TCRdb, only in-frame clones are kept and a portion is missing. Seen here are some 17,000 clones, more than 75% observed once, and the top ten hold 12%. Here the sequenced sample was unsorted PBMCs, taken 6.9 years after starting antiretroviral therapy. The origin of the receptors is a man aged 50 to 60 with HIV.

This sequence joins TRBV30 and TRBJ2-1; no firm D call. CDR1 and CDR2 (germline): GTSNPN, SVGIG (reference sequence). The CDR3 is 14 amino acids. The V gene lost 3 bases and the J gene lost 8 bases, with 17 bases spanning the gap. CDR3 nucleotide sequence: TGTGCCTGGAGCAGTATGGAAGTACTGGATGAGCAGTTCTTC. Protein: CAWSSMEVLDEQFF.

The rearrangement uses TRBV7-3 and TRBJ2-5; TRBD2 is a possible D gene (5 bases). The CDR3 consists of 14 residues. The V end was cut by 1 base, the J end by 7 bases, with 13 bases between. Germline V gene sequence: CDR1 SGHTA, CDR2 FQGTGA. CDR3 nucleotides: TGTGCCAGCAGCTTAAACGGACTTGCAGGGACCCAGTACTTC. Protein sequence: CASSLNGLAGTQYF.

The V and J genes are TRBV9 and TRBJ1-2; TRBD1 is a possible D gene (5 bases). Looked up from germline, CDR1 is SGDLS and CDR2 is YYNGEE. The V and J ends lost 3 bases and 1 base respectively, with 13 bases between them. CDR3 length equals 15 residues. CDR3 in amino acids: CASSAGPRDNYGYTF. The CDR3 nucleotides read TGTGCCAGCAGCGCCGGGCCCAGGGATAACTATGGCTACACCTTC.

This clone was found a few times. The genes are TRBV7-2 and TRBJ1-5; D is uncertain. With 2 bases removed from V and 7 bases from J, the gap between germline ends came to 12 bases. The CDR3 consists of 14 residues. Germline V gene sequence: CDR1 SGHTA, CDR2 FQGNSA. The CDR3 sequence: CASSLTGSWQPQHF. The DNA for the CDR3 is TGTGCCAGCAGCTTAACCGGGAGTTGGCAGCCCCAGCATTTT.

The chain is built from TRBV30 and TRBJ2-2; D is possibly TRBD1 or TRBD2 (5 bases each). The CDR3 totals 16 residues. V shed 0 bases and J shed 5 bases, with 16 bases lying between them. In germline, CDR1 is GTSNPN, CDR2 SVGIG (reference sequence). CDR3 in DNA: TGTGCCTGGAGTGTACAGGTCCCTTCGGGGACCGGGGAGCTGTTTTTT. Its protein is CAWSVQVPSGTGELFF.

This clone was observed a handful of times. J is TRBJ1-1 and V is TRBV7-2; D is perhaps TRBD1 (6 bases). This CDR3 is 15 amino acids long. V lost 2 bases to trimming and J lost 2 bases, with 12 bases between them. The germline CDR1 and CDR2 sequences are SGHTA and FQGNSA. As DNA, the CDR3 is TGTGCCAGCAGCTTACGGGGAGGGGGTAACACTGAAGCTTTCTTT. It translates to CASSLRGGGNTEAFF.

CDR3 region: CASSPSLGGLPYEQYF. Here the CDR3 DNA reads TGTGCCAGCAGCCCATCTTTGGGGGGACTACCCTACGAGCAGTACTTC. The J gene is TRBJ2-7, the V gene TRBV7-2, with TRBD2 matching over 7 bases. Germline CDR1 reads SGHTA; CDR2 reads FQGNSA. The CDR3 length is 16 residues. Trimming took 5 bases from V and 2 from J; bases not matched to a gene: 12.

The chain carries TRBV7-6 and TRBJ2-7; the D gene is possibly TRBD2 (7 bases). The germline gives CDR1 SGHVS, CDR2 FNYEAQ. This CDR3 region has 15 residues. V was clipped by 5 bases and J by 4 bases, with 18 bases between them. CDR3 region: CASSQGGAFYYEQYF. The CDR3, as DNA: TGTGCCAGCAGCCAAGGGGGGGCCTTTTATTACGAGCAGTACTTC.

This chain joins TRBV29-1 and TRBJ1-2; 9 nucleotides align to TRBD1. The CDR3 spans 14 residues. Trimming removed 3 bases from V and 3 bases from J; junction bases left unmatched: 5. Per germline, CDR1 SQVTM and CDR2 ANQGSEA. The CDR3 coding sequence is TGCAGCGTTGAGGGACAGGGAGGCCACTATGGCTACACCTTC. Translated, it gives CSVEGQGGHYGYTF.

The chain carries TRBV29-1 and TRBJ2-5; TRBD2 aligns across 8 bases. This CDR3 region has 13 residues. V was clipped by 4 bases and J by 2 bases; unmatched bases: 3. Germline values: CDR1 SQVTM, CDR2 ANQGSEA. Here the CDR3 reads CSVGGGGQETQYF. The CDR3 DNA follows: TGCAGCGTTGGTGGCGGGGGGCAAGAGACCCAGTACTTC.

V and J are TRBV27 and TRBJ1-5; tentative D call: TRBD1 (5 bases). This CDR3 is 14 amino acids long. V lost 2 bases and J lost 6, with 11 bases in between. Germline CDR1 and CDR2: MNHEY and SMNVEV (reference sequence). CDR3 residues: CASSLGPGFQPQHF. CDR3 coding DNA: TGTGCCAGCAGTTTAGGGCCAGGGTTTCAGCCCCAGCATTTT.